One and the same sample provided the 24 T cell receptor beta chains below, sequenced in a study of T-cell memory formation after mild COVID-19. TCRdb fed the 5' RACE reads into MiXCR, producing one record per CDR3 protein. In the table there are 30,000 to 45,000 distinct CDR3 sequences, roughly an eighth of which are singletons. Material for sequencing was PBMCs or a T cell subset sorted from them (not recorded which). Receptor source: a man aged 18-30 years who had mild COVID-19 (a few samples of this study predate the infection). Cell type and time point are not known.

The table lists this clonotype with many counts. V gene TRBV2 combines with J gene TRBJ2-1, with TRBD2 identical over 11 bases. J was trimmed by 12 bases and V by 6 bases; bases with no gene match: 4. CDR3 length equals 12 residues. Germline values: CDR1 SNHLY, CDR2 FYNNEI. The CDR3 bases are TGTGCCAGCAGGGCTAGCGGGGGGTCGCAGTTCTTC. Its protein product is CASRASGGSQFF. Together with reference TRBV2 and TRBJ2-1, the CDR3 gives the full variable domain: EPEVTQTPSHQVTQMGQEVILRCVPISNHLYFYWYRQILGQKVEFLVSFYNNEISEKSEIFDDQFSVERPDGSNFTLKIRSTKLEDSAMYFCASRASGGSQFFGPGTRLTVL.

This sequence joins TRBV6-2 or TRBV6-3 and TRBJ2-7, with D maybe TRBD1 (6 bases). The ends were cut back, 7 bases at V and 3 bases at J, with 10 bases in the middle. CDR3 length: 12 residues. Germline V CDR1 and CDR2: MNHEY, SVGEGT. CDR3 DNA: TGTGCCAGCAAGGGGGAGAACTACGAGCAGTACTTC. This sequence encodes CASKGENYEQYF.

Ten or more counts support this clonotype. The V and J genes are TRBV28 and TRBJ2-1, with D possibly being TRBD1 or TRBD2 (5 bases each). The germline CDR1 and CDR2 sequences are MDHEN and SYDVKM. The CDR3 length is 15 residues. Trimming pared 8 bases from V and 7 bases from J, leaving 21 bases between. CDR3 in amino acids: CASVGQGERWNEQFF. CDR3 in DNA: TGTGCCAGCGTCGGGCAGGGAGAGAGGTGGAATGAGCAGTTCTTC.

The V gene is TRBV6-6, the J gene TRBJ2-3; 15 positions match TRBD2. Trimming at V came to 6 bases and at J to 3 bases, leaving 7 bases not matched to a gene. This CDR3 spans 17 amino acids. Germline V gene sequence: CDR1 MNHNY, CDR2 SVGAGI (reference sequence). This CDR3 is CASRGGLAGGTTDTQYF. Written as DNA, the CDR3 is TGTGCCAGCAGAGGAGGACTAGCGGGGGGGACGACAGATACGCAGTATTTT.

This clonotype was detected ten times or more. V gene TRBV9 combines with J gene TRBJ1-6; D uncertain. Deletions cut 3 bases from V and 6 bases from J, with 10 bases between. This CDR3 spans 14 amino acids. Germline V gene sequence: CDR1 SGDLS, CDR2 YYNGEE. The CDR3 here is CASSGSGLNSPLHF. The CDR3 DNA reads TGTGCCAGCAGCGGCTCAGGCCTTAATTCACCCCTCCACTTT.

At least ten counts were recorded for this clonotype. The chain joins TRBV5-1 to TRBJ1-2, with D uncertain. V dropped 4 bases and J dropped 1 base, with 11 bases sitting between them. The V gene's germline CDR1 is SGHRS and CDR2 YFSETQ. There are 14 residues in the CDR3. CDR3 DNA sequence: TGCGCCAGCAGCGTATTGGATGATAACTATGGCTACACCTTC. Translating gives CASSVLDDNYGYTF.

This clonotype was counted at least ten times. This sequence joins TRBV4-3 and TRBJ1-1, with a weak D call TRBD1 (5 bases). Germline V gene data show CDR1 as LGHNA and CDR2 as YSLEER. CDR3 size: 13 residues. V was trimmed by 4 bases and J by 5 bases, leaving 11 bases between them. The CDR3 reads CASSRGSGTEAFF. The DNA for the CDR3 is TGCGCCAGCAGCCGGGGCAGTGGGACTGAAGCTTTCTTT.

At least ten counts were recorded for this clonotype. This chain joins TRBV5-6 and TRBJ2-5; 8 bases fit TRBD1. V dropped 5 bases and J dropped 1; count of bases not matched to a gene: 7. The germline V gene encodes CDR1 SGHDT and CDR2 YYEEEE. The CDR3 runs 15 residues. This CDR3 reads CASRAGTGFQETQYF. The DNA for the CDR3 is TGTGCCAGCAGGGCCGGGACAGGATTCCAAGAGACCCAGTACTTC.

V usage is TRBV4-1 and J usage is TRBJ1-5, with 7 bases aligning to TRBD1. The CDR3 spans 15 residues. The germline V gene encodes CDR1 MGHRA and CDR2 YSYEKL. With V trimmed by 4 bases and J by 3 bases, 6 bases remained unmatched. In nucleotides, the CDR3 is TGCGCCAGCAGCCCCGGACAGGCCTACAATCAGCCCCAGCATTTT. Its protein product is CASSPGQAYNQPQHF.

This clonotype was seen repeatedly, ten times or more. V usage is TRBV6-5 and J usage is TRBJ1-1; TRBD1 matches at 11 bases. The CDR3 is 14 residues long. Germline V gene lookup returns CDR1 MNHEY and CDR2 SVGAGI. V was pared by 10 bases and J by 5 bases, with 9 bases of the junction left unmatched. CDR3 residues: CATHWGQGETEAFF. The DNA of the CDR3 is TGTGCCACCCATTGGGGACAGGGGGAGACTGAAGCTTTCTTT.

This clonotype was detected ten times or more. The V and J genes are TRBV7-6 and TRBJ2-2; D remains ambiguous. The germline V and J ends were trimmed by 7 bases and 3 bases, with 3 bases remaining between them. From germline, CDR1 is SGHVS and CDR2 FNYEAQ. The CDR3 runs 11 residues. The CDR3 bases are TGTGCCAGCACTGACACCGGGGAGCTGTTTTTT. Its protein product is CASTDTGELFF. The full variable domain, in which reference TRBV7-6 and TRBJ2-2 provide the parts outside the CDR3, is GAGVSQSPRYKVTKRGQDVALRCDPISGHVSLYWYRQALGQGPEFLTYFNYEAQQDKSGLPNDRFSAERPEGSISTLTIQRTEQRDSAMYRCASTDTGELFFGEGSRLTVL.

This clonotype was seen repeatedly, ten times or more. The CDR3 spells CASSGHSEGPYNEQFF. In DNA form, the CDR3 reads TGTGCCAGCAGTGGACATTCCGAGGGGCCCTACAATGAGCAGTTCTTC. The rearrangement links TRBV25-1 to TRBJ2-1; the D gene could be TRBD1 or TRBD2 (5 bases each). Trimming took off 4 bases at V and 2 bases at J, with 15 bases between the two ends. Germline CDR1 reads MGHDK; CDR2 reads SYGVNS. The CDR3 is 16 residues long.

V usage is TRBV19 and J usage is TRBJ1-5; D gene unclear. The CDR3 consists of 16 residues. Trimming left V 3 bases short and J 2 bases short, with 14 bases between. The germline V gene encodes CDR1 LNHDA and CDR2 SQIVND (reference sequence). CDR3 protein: CASSIIWEAGNQPQHF. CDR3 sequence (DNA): TGTGCCAGTAGTATCATATGGGAAGCGGGCAATCAGCCCCAGCATTTT.

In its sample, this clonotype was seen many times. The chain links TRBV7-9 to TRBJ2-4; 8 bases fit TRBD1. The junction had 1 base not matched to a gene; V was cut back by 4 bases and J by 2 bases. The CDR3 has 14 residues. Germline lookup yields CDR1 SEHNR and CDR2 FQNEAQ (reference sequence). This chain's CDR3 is CASSYRGSKNIQYF. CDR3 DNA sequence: TGTGCCAGCAGCTACAGGGGGTCCAAAAACATTCAGTACTTC.

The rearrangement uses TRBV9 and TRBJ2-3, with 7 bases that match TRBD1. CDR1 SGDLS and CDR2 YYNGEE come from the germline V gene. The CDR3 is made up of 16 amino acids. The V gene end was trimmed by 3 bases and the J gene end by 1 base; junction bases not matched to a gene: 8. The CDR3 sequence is CASSARAQGGTDTQYF. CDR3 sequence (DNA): TGTGCCAGCAGCGCCCGAGCGCAGGGGGGCACAGATACGCAGTATTTT.

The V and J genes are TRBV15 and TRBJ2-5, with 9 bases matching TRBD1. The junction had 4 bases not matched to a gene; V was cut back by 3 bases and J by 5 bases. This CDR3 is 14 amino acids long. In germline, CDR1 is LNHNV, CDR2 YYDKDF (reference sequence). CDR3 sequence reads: CATSSTGGWETQYF. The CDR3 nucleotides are TGTGCCACCAGCAGTACAGGGGGCTGGGAGACCCAGTACTTC. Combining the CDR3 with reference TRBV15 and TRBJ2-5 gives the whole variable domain DAMVIQNPRYQVTQFGKPVTLSCSQTLNHNVMYWYQQKSSQAPKLLFHYYDKDFNNEADTPDNFQSRRPNTSFCFLDIRSPGLGDTAMYLCATSSTGGWETQYFGPGTRLLVL.

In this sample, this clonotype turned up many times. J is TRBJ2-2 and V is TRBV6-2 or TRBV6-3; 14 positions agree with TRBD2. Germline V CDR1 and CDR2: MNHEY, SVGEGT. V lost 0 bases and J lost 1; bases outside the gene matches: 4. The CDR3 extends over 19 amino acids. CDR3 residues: CASSYSGTSGGWNTGELFF. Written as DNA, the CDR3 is TGTGCCAGCAGTTACTCCGGGACTAGCGGGGGATGGAACACCGGGGAGCTGTTTTTT.

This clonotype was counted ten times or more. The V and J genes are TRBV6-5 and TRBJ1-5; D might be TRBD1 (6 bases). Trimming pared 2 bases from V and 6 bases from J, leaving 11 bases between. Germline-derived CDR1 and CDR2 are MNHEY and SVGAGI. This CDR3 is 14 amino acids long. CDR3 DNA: TGTGCCAGCAGTTACGGGGGCGCGGGTCAGCCCCAGCATTTT. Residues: CASSYGGAGQPQHF.

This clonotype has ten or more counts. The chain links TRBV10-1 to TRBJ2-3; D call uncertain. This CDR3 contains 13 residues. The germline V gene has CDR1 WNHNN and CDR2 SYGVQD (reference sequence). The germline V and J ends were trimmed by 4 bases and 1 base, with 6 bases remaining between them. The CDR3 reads CASSASGTDTQYF. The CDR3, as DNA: TGCGCCAGCAGTGCAAGCGGCACAGATACGCAGTATTTT.

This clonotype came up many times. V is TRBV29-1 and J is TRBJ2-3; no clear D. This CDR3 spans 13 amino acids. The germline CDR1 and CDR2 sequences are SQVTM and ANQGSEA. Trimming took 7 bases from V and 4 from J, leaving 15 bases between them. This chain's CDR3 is CSAKPVGPDTQYF. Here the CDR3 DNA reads TGCAGCGCGAAACCGGTAGGCCCAGATACGCAGTATTTT.

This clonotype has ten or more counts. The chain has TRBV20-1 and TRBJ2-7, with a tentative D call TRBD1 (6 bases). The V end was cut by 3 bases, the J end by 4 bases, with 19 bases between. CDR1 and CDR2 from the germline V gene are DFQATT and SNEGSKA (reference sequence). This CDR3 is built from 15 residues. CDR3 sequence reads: CSARPFTGTEYEQYF. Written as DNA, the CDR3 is TGCAGTGCTAGGCCATTCACAGGGACGGAATACGAGCAGTACTTC.

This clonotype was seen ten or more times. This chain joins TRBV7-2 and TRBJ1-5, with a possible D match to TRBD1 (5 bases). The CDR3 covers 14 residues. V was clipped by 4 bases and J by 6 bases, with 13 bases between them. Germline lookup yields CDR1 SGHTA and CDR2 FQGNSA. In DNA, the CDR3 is TGTGCCAGCAGCTCCCGGGGGGGAAGTCAGCCCCAGCATTTT. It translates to CASSSRGGSQPQHF.

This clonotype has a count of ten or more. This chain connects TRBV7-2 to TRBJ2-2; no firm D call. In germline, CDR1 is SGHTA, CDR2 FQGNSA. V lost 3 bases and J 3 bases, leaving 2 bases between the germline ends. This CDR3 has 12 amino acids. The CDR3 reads CASSLYTGELFF. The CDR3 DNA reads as TGTGCCAGCAGCTTGTACACCGGGGAGCTGTTTTTT.

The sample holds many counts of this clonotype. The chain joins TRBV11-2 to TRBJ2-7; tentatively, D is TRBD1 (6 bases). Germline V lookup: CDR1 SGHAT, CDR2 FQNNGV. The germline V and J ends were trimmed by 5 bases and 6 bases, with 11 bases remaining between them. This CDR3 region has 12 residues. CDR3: CASSPDSLEQYV. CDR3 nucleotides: TGTGCCAGCAGCCCGGACAGTCTCGAGCAGTACGTC.